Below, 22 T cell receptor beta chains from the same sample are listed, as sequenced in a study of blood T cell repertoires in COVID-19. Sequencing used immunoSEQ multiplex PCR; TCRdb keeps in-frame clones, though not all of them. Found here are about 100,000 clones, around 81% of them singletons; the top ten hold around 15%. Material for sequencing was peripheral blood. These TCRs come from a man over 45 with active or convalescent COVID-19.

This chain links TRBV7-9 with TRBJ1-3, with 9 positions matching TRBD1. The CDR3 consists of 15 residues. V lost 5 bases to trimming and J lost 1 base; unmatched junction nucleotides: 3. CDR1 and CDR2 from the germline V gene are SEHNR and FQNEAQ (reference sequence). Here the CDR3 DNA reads TGTGCCAGCAGCCGGGACAGGGTTTCTGGAAACACCATATATTTT. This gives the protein CASSRDRVSGNTIYF.

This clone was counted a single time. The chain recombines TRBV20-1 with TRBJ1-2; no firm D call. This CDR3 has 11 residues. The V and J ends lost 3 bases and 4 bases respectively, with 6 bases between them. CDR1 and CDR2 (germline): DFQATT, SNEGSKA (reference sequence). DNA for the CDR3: TGCAGTGCTAGTGTTATCTATGGCTACACCTTC. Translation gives CSASVIYGYTF.

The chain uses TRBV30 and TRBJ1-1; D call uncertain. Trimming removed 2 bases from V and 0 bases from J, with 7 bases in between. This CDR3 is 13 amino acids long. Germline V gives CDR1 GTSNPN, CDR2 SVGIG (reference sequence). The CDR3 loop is CAWSTDMNTEAFF. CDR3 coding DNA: TGTGCCTGGAGTACAGATATGAACACTGAAGCTTTCTTT. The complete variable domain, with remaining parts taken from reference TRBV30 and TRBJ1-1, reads SQTIHQWPATLVQPVGSPLSLECTVEGTSNPNLYWYRQAAGRGLQLLFYSVGIGQISSEVPQNLSASRPQDRQFILSSKKLLLSDSGFYLCAWSTDMNTEAFFGQGTRLTVV.

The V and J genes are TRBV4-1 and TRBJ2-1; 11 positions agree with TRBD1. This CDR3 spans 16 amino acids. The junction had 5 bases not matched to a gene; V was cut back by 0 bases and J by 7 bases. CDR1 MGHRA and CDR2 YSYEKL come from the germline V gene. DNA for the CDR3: TGCGCCAGCAGCCAAGAGGGGACAGGGGGGTTTAATGAGCAGTTCTTC. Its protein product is CASSQEGTGGFNEQFF.

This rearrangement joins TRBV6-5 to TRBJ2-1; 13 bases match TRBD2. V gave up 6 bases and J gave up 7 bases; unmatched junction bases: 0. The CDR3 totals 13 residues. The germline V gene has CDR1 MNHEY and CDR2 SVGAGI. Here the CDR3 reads CASRGLAGNEQFF. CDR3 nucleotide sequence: TGTGCCAGCAGGGGACTAGCGGGAAATGAGCAGTTCTTC.

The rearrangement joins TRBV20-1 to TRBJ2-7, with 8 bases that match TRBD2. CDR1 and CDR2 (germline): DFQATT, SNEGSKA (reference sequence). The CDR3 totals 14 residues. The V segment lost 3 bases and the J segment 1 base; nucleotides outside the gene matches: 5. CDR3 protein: CSASLLAGSYEQYF. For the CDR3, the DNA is TGCAGTGCTAGTCTTCTAGCGGGTTCCTACGAGCAGTACTTC.

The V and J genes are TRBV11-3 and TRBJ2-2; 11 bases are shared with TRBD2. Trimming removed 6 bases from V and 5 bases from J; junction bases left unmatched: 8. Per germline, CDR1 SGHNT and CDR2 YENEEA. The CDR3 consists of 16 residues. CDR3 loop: CASRGLAGGGTGELFF. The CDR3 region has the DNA TGTGCCAGCAGGGGGCTAGCGGGAGGTGGGACCGGGGAGCTGTTTTTT.

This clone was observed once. CDR3 residues: CASKGLAANGEQYF. The CDR3 nucleotides are TGTGCCTCCAAGGGGCTAGCGGCCAACGGGGAGCAGTACTTC. The J gene is TRBJ2-7, the V gene TRBV6-5; the match to TRBD2 covers 7 bases. CDR3 length: 14 residues. Germline CDR1 is MNHEY and CDR2 is SVGAGI. V lost 11 bases to trimming and J lost 7 bases; unmatched junction nucleotides: 17.

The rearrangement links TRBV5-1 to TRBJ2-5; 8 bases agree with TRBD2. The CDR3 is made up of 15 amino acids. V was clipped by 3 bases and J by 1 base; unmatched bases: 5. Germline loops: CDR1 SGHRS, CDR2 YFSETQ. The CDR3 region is CASSSSSGLQETQYF. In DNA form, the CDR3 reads TGCGCCAGCAGCTCATCTAGCGGGCTCCAAGAGACCCAGTACTTC.

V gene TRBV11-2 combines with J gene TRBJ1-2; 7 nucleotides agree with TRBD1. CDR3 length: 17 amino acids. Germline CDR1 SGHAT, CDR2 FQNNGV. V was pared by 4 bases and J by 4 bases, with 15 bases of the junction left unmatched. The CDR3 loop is CASSSLLLTGSPYGYTF. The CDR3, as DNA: TGTGCCAGCAGCTCTTTATTGTTGACAGGGAGCCCCTATGGCTACACCTTC.

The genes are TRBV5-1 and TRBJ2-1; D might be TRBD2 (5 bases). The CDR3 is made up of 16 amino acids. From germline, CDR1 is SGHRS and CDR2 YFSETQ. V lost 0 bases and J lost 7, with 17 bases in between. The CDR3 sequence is CASSLVGEGLGNEQFF. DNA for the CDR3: TGCGCCAGCAGCTTGGTGGGAGAAGGGCTTGGGAATGAGCAGTTCTTC.

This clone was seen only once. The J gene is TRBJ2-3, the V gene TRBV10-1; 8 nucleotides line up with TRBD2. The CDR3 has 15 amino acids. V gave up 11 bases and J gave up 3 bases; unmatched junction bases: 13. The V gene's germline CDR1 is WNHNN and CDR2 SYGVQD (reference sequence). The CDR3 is CALPGGRVMTDTQYF. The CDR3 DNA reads TGCGCCTTACCGGGAGGGAGAGTAATGACAGATACGCAGTATTTT.

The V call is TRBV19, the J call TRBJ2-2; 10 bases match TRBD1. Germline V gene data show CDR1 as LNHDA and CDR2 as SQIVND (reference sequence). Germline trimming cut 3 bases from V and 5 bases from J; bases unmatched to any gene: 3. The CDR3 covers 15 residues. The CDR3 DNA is TGTGCCAGTAGTATCGGGACAGGGGTTACCGGGGAGCTGTTTTTT. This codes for CASSIGTGVTGELFF.

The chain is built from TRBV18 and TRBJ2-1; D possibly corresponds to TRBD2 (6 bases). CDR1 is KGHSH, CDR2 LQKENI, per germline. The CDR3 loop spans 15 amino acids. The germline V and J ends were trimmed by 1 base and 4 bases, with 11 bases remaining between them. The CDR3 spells CASSPLAAFYNEQFF. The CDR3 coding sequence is TGTGCCAGCTCACCACTAGCGGCCTTTTACAATGAGCAGTTCTTC.

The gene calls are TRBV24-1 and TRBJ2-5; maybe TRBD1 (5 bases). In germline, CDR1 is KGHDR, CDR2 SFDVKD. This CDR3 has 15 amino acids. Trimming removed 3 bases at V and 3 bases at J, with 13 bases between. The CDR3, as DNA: TGTGCCACCAGTGATCCCGGAGACAGCGAAGAGACCCAGTACTTC. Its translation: CATSDPGDSEETQYF.

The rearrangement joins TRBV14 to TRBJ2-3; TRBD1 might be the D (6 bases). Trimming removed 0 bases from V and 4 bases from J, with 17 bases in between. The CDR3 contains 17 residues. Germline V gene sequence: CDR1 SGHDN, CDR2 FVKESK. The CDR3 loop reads CASSQEGQGKLADTQYF. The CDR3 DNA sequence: TGTGCCAGCAGCCAAGAAGGCCAGGGGAAGCTCGCAGATACGCAGTATTTT.

CDR3 loop: CASSSGENLRGTQYF. The CDR3 DNA reads TGTGCCAGTTCTAGCGGGGAGAACCTCCGAGGTACGCAGTATTTT. V is TRBV19 and J is TRBJ2-3, with 9 bases matching TRBD2. The CDR3 spans 15 residues. With V trimmed by 8 bases and J by 8 bases, 14 bases remained unmatched. Looked up from germline, CDR1 is LNHDA and CDR2 is SQIVND (reference sequence).

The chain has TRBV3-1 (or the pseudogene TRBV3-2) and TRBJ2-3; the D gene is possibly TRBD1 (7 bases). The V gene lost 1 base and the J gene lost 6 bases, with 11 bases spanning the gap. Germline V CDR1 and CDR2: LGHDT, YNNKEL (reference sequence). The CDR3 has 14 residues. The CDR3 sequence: CASSQVPGGDTQYF. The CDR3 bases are TGTGCCAGCAGCCAAGTTCCAGGGGGGGATACGCAGTATTTT.

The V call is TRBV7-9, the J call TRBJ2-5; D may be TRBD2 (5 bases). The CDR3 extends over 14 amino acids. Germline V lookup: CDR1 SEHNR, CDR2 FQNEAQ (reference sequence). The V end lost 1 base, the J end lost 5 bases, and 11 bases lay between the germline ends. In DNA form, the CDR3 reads TGTGCCAGCAGCTTAGAGCGGACTCGGGAGACCCAGTACTTC. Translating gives CASSLERTRETQYF.

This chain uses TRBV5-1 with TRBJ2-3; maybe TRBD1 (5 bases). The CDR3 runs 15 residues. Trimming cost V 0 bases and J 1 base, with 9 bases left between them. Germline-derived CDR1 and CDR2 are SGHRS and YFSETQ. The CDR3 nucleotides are TGCGCCAGCAGCTTGGCGGACACACGCACAGATACGCAGTATTTT. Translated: CASSLADTRTDTQYF. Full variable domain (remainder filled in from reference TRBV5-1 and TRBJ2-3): KAGVTQTPRYLIKTRGQQVTLSCSPISGHRSVSWYQQTPGQGLQFLFEYFSETQRNKGNFPGRFSGRQFSNSRSEMNVSTLELGDSALYLCASSLADTRTDTQYFGPGTRLTVL.

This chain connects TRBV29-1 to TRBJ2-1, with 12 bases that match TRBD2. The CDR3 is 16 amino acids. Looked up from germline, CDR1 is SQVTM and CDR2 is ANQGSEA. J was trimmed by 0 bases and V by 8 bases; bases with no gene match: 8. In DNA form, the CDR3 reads TGCAGCCCACTCGGACTAGCGGGAAGCTCCTACAATGAGCAGTTCTTC. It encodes CSPLGLAGSSYNEQFF.

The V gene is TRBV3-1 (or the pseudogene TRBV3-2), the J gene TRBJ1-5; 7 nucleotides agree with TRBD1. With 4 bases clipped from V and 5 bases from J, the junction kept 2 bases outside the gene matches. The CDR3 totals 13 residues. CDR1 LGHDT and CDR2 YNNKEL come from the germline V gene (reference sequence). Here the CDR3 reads CASSRDRDQPQHF. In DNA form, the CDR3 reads TGTGCCAGCAGCCGGGACAGAGATCAGCCCCAGCATTTT.